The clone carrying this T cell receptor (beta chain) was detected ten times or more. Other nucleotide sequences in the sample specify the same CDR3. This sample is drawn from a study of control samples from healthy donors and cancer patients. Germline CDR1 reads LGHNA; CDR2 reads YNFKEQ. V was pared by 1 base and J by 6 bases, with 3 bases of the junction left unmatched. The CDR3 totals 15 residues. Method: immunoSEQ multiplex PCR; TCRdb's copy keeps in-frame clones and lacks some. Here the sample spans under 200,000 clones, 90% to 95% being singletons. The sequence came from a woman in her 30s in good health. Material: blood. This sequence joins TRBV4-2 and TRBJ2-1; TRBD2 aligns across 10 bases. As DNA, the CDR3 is TGTGCCAGCAGCCAAGCGCTAGCGGGAGTCAATGAGCAGTTCTTC. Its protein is CASSQALAGVNEQFF.